This TCR beta chain was observed in a study of T cells in Graves' hyperthyroidism and ophthalmopathy. Across the study: Before treatment of any kind, peripheral blood was taken at initial diagnosis.

This clonotype was detected many times. It was RNA transcripts that yielded the amplified TCR beta CDR3 regions. First-round RT-PCR with HTBI primers amplified the TCR CDR3 region. TCRdb reprocessed the multiplex PCR reads via MiXCR and lists one record per CDR3 protein. Of 340,000 or so distinct CDR3 sequences detected, 15% to 20% appear once; the ten largest clones hold approximately 54%. This CDR3 spans 16 amino acids. Germline V lookup: CDR1 SNHLY, CDR2 FYNNEI. The ends lost 5 bases at V and 2 bases at J; junction bases unmatched: 10. Patients were excluded because of uncontrolled infection, other autoimmune disease, pregnancy or lactation.

The rearrangement links TRBV2 to TRBJ1-1; 8 nucleotides line up with TRBD1. This TCR came from a woman between 50 and 59 years old with Graves' hyperthyroidism. The specimen sequenced was blood. The CDR3 region is CASSPRDRSVNTEAFF. In nucleotides, the CDR3 is TGTGCCAGCAGTCCCCGGGACAGGAGTGTCAACACTGAAGCTTTCTTT.